This TCR beta chain emerged from a study of T cells in Graves' hyperthyroidism and ophthalmopathy. General study results and limits: Ophthalmopathy was distinguished from stable hyperthyroidism by 13 V-J signatures.

Diagnostic decisions used clinical symptoms, serum thyroxine and TRAb, thyroid ultrasound and orbital computed tomography. Amplified regions were TCR beta CDR3 sequences from RNA transcripts. The TCR CDR3 was amplified in a first-round RT-PCR using the HTBI primer set. TCRdb processed the multiplex PCR reads anew with MiXCR; each CDR3 protein has one entry. The table records roughly 180,000 distinct CDR3 sequences, over 8% of them present only once. This clonotype was recorded a few times. Its antigen remains unidentified. The CDR3 has 17 amino acids. Trimming stripped 0 bases from V and 3 bases from J, with 15 bases between. Per germline, CDR1 PRHDT and CDR2 FYEKMQ (reference sequence).

The sequenced sample consisted of blood. The chain joins TRBV13 to TRBJ1-3, with D perhaps matching TRBD1 (5 bases). This sequence was found in a woman between 18 and 29 years old with Graves' hyperthyroidism that later progressed to Graves' ophthalmopathy. CDR3 bases: TGTGCCAGCAGCTTAGGCCTGGGGCGCGGGGATGGAAACACCATATATTTT. Translated, it gives CASSLGLGRGDGNTIYF. Together with reference TRBV13 and TRBJ1-3, the CDR3 gives the full variable domain: AAGVIQSPRHLIKEKRETATLKCYPIPRHDTVYWYQQGPGQDPQFLISFYEKMQSDKGSIPDRFSAQQFSDYHSELNMSSLELGDSALYFCASSLGLGRGDGNTIYFGEGSWLTVV.